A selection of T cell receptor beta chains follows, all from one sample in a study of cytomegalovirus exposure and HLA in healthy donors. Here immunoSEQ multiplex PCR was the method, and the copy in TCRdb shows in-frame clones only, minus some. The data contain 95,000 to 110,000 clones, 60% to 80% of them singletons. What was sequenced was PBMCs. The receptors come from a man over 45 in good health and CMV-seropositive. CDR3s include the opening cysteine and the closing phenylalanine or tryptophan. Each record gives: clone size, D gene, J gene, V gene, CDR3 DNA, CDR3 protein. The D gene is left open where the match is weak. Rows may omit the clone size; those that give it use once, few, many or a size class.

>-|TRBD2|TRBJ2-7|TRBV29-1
TGCAGCGTTGGGACTAGCTTCGAGCAGTACTTC
CSVGTSFEQYF
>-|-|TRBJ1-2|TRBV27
TGTGCCAGCAGTACTCATGGACTGACCAACTATGGCTACACCTTC
CASSTHGLTNYGYTF
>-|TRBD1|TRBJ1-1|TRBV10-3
TGTGCCACCAGACAGGGGTCGAACACTGAAGCTTTCTTT
CATRQGSNTEAFF
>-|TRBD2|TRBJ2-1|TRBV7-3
TGTGCCAGCAGCCCTAACTTGCGGGGGGGCAATGAGCAGTTCTTC
CASSPNLRGGNEQFF
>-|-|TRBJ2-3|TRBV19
TGTGCCAGTAGTACGATTGGGGCCGGGGATACGCAGTATTTT
CASSTIGAGDTQYF
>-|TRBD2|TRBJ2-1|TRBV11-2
TGTGCCAGCAGCTACCGACTAGCGGGAGTCTACAATGAGCAGTTCTTC
CASSYRLAGVYNEQFF
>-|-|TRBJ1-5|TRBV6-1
TGTGCCAGCAGTTCCGGGACATTTAATCAGCCCCAGCATTTT
CASSSGTFNQPQHF
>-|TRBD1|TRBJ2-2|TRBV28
TGTGCCAGCATCCACAGGGGAACCGGGGAGCTGTTTTTT
CASIHRGTGELFF
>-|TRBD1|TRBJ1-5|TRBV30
TGTGCCTGGTCAGGACAGGGGGGGCCCCAGCATTTT
CAWSGQGGPQHF
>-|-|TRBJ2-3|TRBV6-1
TGTGCCAGCATGCTCACGCAGGTTATAGATACGCAGTATTTT
CASMLTQVIDTQYF
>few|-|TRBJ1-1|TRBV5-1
TGCGCCAGCAGCTTGGCAGGGGTTCCGAACACTGAAGCTTTCTTT
CASSLAGVPNTEAFF
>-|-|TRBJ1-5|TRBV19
TGTGCCAGTAGTATGGACAGCCATCAGCCCCAGCATTTT
CASSMDSHQPQHF
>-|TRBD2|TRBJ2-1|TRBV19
TGTGCCAGTAGTACCGGACTAGCGGGGCGGAATGAGCAGTTCTTC
CASSTGLAGRNEQFF
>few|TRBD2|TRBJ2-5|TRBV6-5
TGTGCCAGCAGCCTACGGGGGGGGGCTCAAGAGACCCAGTACTTC
CASSLRGGAQETQYF
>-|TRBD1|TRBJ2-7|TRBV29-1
TGCAGCGCTGGACAGGGGGAAGGCGAGCAGTACTTC
CSAGQGEGEQYF
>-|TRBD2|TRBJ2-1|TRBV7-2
TGTGCCAGCAGCTTAGAGTGGCTAGCGGGAGTCGGACGGGACAATGAGCAGTTCTTC
CASSLEWLAGVGRDNEQFF
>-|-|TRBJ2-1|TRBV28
TGTGCCAGCAGTTTCGGTGGGCCTAACAATGAGCAGTTCTTC
CASSFGGPNNEQFF
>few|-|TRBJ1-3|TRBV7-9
TGTGCCAGCAGCCGACCCGAGGGCACCATATATTTT
CASSRPEGTIYF
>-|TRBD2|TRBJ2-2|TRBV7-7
TGTGCCAGCGGGCTTCTAGCGGGAGGGCCCGGGGAGCTGTTTTTT
CASGLLAGGPGELFF
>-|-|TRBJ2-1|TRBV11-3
TGTGCCAGCAGCTTAGGGCTTTACAATGAGCAGTTCTTC
CASSLGLYNEQFF
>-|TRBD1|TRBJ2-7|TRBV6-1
TGTGCCAGCAGTGCCGGGACAGGGTTCGGCGAGCAGTACTTC
CASSAGTGFGEQYF